Sequencing of this T cell receptor beta chain was carried out in a study of CXCR3-negative and CXCR3-positive naive CD8 T cells. Study-wide points: CXCR3-positive naive cells had more hydrophobic TRB CDR3s than CXCR3-negative naive cells.

Details on this clonotype: Its antigen is not identified.

5' RACE with UMI labels generated the TRB cDNA libraries. TCRdb reanalyzed the 5' RACE reads and collapses them to one entry per CDR3 protein, without DNA. The sample holds about 120,000 distinct CDR3 sequences. The CDR3 has 16 residues. CDR1 is LGHNA and CDR2 is YSLEER in the germline V gene. The V call is TRBV4-3, the J call TRBJ2-3. This clonotype originated in a human donor in good health. Some clones in this sample may be carry-over from other donors' samples. Material: naive CXCR3+ CD8+ T cells from blood. Subset: CD45RO-CCR7+CD27+CD95- naive CD8+ T cells expressing CXCR3 (TNR3+). CDR3 amino acids: CASRPGELSSTDTQYF.